The entry that follows covers one T cell receptor beta chain sequence. Its cognate antigen has yet to be identified. Qualities for individual bases were not recorded, and no much larger clone is one base off. Taken from cysteine to phenylalanine, the CDR3 has 12 residues. The read is trimmed to its CDR3 DNA, 36 bases read in frame from base 1. The V end loses 8 bases and the J end loses 2 bases, and a stretch of 9 bases separates them. This record belongs to a study of T-cell reconstitution after alpha-beta-depleted transplantation in children (dated by TCRdb to the mid-2010s). Regarding the complete study: The study quantitatively tracked T-cell immune reconstitution after TCRalphabeta/CD19-depleted allogeneic hematopoietic cell transplantation in children using TCR repertoire profiling. Study-level results and caveats: The apparently early recovery of alphabetaT-cell counts about two months after transplant reportedly depended on only several hundred rapidly expanded clones that came from non-depleted graft cells. The high TCRbeta diversity at day 60 in some patients was ascribed to recipient T cells and intrathymic progenitors that had survived conditioning. The frequencies of hyperexpanded clones fell over the following months, and after one year, T-cell counts and TCRbeta diversity were mostly attributed to newly produced T cells.

The library was built by means of PCR. Sequencing used an Illumina HiSeq 2500. Molecular barcoding was employed in the preparation of TCR libraries, with unique molecular identifiers being used to normalize TCRbeta repertoire quantification. The public reads were quality trimmed at Q25 with fastp and then assembled into clones with MiXCR by TCRdb, keeping productive beta chains. Under each unique CDR3 protein, matching rows form one entry showing the most common genes and DNA. Within this sample are over 400,000 distinct CDR3 sequences, with roughly two fifths of them counted one time only. The top ten constitute approximately 30% of the sample. The sample's treatment or condition label, decoded: allogeneic hematopoietic cell transplantation with graft depleted of TCRalphabeta T cells and CD19 B cells. TCRalphabeta/CD19-depleted allogeneic hematopoietic cell grafts were given to the transplant recipients, all of whom were children.

This receptor was taken from a girl aged 2 to 9 with aplastic anemia, due to receive a stem cell transplant. This sequence uses TRBV12-3 or TRBV12-4 and TRBJ2-5; the D segment cannot be called with confidence. The sequences come from PBMCs, collected before TCRalphabeta/CD19-depleted stem cell transplant. DNA sequence: TGTGCCAGCGGTCTAGGGCAAGAGACCCAGTACTTC. Its translation is CASGLGQETQYF.